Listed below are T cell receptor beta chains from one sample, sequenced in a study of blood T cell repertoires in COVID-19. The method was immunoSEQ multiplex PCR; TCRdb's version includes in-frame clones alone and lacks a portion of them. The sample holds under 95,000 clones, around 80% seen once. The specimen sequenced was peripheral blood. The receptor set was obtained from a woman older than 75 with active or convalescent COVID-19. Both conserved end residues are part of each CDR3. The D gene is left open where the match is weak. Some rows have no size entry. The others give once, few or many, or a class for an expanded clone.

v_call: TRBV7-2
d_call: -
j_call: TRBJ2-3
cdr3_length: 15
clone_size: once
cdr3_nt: TGTGCCAGCTCAAAAGGGGGGGGGAACACAGATACGCAGTATTTT
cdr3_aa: CASSKGGGNTDTQYF

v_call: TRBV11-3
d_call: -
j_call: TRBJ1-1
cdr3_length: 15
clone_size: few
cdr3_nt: TGTGCCAGCAGCCCCGGCCCAGGGATGAACACTGAAGCTTTCTTT
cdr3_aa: CASSPGPGMNTEAFF

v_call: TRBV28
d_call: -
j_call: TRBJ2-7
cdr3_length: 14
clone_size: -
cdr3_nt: TGTGCCAGCAGTGTCTCAGGACAGTCCTACGAGCAGTACTTC
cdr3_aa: CASSVSGQSYEQYF

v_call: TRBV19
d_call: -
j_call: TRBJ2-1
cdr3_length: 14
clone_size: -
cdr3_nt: TGTGCCAGTAGCGGGGGAGCTTTGGACAATGAGCAGTTCTTC
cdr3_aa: CASSGGALDNEQFF

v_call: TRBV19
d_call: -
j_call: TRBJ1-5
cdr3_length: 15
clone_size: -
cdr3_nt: TGTGCCAGTACCCCTCTTGACAGGACCGATCAGCCCCAGCATTTT
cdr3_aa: CASTPLDRTDQPQHF

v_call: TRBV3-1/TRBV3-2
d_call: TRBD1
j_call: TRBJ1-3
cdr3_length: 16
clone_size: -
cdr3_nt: TGTGCCAGCAGCCAATGGACAGGGCACTCTGGAAACACCATATATTTT
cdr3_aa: CASSQWTGHSGNTIYF

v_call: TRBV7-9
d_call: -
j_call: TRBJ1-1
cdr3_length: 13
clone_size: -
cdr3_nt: TGTGCCAGCAGCTTCTCATCGGGGGCTGAAGCTTTCTTT
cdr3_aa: CASSFSSGAEAFF

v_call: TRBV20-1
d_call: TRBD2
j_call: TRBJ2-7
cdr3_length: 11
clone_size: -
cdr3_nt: TGCAGTGGTAGCGGGAGCGACGAGCAGTACTTC
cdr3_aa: CSGSGSDEQYF

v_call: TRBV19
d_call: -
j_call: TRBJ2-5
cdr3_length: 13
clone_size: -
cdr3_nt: TGTGCCAGTAGTACTCAGCTTCAGGGGACCCAGTACTTC
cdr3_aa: CASSTQLQGTQYF

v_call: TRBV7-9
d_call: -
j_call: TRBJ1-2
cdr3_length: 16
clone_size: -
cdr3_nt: TGTGCCAGCAGCTTAGTTGGGAGGAGCCTAAGCTATGGCTACACCTTC
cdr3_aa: CASSLVGRSLSYGYTF

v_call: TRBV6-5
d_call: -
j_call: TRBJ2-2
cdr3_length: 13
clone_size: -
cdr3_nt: TGTGCCAGCAGGGACAGCGGGGCCGGGGAGCTGTTTTTT
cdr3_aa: CASRDSGAGELFF

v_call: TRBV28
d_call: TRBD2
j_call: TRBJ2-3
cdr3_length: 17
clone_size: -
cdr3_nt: TGTGCCAGCAACCTTCCGGGACTAGCGGGGCGCACAGATACGCAGTATTTT
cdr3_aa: CASNLPGLAGRTDTQYF

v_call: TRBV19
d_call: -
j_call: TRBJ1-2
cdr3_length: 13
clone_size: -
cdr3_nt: TGTGCCAGTAGTATTCGCCTACCGCCTGACTACACCTTC
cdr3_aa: CASSIRLPPDYTF

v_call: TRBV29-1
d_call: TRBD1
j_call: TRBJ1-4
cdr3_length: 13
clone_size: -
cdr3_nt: TGCAGCGTTGGCCGGGACAGCAATGAAAAACTGTTTTTT
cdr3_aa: CSVGRDSNEKLFF

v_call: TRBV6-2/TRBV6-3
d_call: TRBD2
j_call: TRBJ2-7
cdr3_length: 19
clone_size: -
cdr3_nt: TGTGCCAGCAGTAACCCGGCGGGACTAGCGGGGGGTTTGTCCTACGAGCAGTACTTC
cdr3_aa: CASSNPAGLAGGLSYEQYF

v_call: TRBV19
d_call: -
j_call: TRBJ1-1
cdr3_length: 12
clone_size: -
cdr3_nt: TGTGCCAGTAGTTCCCGGAGGACTGAAGCTTTCTTT
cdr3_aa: CASSSRRTEAFF

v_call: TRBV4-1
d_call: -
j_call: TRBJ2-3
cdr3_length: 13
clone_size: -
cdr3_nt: TGCGCCAGCAGCCAAACGGGAACAGCCACGCAGTATTTT
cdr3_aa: CASSQTGTATQYF

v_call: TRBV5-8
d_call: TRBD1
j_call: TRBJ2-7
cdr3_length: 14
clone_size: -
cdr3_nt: TGTGCCAGCAGCCCTATACTACAGGGGAGCGAGCAGTACTTC
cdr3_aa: CASSPILQGSEQYF

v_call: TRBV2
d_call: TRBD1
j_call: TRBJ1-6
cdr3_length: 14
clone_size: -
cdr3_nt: TGTGCCAGCAGCCAAACAGGGGACGGTTCACCCCTCCACTTT
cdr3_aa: CASSQTGDGSPLHF

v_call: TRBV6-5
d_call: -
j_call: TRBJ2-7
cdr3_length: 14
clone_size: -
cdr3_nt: TGTGCCAGCAGTCGCAGGGAAGTGACTCACGAGCAGTACTTC
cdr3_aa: CASSRREVTHEQYF

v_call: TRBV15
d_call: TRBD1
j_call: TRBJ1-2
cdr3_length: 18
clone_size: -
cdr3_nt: TGTGCCACCAGCGCGACCGGGACAGGGGGCGCAAACAACTATGGCTACACCTTC
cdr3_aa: CATSATGTGGANNYGYTF

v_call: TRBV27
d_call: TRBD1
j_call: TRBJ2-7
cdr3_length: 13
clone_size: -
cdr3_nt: TGTGCCAGCAGTTCCACCTGGACAGGAGAGCAGTACTTC
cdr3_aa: CASSSTWTGEQYF

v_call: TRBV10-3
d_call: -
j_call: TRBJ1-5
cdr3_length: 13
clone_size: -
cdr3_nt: TGTGCCATCAGTGAGTCCGGGGTTACAGAGTTTTGGTTT
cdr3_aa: CAISESGVTEFWF

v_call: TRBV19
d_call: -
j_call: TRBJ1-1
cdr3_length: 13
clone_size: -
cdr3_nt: TGTGCCAGTAGTTTGGCCTCGAGGACTGAAGCTTTCTTT
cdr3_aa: CASSLASRTEAFF

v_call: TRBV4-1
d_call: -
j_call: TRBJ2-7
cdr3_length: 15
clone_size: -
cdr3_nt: TGCGCCAGCAGCCAAGGGTTCGGGATTACCTACGAGCAGTACTTC
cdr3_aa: CASSQGFGITYEQYF

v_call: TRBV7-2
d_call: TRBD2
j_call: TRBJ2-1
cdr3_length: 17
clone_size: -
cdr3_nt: TGTGCCAGCAGCTTAGTCCCCGGGGGGAGCTCCTACAATGAGCAGTTCTTC
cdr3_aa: CASSLVPGGSSYNEQFF

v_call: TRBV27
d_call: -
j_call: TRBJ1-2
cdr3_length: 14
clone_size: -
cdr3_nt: TGTGCCAGCAGTCCTGGGGGCGCAGGCTATGGCTACACCTTC
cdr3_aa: CASSPGGAGYGYTF

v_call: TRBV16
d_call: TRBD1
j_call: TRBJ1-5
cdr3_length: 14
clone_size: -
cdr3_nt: TGTGCCAGCAGCCAAAACAGGGGATATCAGCCCCAGCATTTT
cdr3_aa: CASSQNRGYQPQHF

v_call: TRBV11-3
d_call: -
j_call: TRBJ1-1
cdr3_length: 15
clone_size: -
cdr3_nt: TGTGCCAGCAGCCCGTTACAGGGTTTATCGACTGAAGCTTTCTTT
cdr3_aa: CASSPLQGLSTEAFF

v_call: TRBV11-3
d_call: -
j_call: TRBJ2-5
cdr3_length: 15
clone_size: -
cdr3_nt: TGTGCCAGCAGCTTCCGGGACTCTAATCGGGAGACCCAGTACTTC
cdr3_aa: CASSFRDSNRETQYF

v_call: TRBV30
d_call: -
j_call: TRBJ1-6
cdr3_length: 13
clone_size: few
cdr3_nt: TGTGCCTGGATGGGCACCTTCGATTCACCCCTCCACTTT
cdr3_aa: CAWMGTFDSPLHF

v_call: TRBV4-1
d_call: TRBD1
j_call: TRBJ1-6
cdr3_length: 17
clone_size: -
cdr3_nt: TGCGCCAGCAGCCAACTGACAGGGGGCTCCTATAATTCACCCCTCCACTTT
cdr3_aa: CASSQLTGGSYNSPLHF

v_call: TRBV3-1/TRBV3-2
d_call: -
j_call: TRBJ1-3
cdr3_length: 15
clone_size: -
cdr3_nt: TGTGCCAGCAGCCAGGGGGGGGTTGTTGGAAACACCATATATTTT
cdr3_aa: CASSQGGVVGNTIYF

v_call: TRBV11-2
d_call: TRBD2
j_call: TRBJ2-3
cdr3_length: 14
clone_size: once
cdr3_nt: TGTGCCAGCAGCCGGACTAGGAGCACAGATACGCAGTATTTT
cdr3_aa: CASSRTRSTDTQYF

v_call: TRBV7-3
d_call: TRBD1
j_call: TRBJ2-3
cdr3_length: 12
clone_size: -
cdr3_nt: TGTGCCAGCAGCCCGGGACAGGGAGTGCAGTATTTT
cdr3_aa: CASSPGQGVQYF

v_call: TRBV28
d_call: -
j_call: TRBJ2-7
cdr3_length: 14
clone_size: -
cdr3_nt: TGTGCCAGCAGTTTGCCCGGACAAGACTACGAGCAGTACTTC
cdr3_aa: CASSLPGQDYEQYF

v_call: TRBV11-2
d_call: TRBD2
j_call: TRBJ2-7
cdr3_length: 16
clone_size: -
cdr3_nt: TGTGCCAGCAGCCCGGGACTAGCGGAGGGCTCCTACGAGCAGTACTTC
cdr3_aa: CASSPGLAEGSYEQYF

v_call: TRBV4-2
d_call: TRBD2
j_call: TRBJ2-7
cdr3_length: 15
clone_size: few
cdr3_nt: TGTGCCAGCAGCCAAGCCAGCGGGACCGCCTACGAGCAGTACTTC
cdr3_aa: CASSQASGTAYEQYF